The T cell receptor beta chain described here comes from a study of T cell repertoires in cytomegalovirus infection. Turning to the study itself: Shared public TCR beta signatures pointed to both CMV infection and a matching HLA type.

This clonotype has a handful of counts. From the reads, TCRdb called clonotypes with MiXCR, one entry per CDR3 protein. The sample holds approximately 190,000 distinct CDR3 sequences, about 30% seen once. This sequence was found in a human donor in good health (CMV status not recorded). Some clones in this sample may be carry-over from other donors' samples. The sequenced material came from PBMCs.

In nucleotides, the CDR3 is TGCAGTGCTAGAGACCGGACAGCCCCTTACAATGAGCAGTTCTTC. Amino acid sequence: CSARDRTAPYNEQFF. The rearrangement uses TRBV20-1 and TRBJ2-1, with D possibly being TRBD1 (6 bases). The germline gives CDR1 DFQATT, CDR2 SNEGSKA (reference sequence). This CDR3 is built from 15 residues. V shed 0 bases and J shed 4 bases, with 13 bases lying between them.